A single sample is the source of the 2 T cell receptor beta chains below, sequenced in a study of blood T cell repertoires in COVID-19. Assay used: immunoSEQ multiplex PCR; TCRdb lists only in-frame clones, some missing. The sample holds roughly 230,000 clones, over 70% seen once. The material sequenced was peripheral blood. The receptors shown here come from a man aged 35-49 years with acute or convalescent COVID-19.

The chain combines TRBV9 with TRBJ2-2; 7 bases are a match to TRBD2. The germline V gene encodes CDR1 SGDLS and CDR2 YYNGEE. The CDR3 totals 14 residues. With 4 bases clipped from V and 6 bases from J, the junction kept 6 bases outside the gene matches. CDR3 region: CASSPGRAAGELFF. CDR3 bases: TGTGCCAGCAGCCCGGGGAGGGCTGCCGGGGAGCTGTTTTTT.

V usage is TRBV12-5 and J usage is TRBJ2-2; D unclear. Between the trimmed V and J ends, which lost 6 bases and 6 bases, there was a span of 8 bases. The V gene's germline CDR1 is LGHNT and CDR2 FRNRAP. This CDR3 contains 12 residues. The CDR3 spells CASGTYSGELFF. The CDR3, as DNA: TGTGCTAGTGGCACTTACTCCGGGGAGCTGTTTTTT.